This record concerns one T cell receptor (beta chain) sequence. Its matching antigen is unknown. Germline loops: CDR1 MNHEY, CDR2 SVGAGI. This CDR3 contains 13 residues. The ends lost 6 bases at V and 7 bases at J; junction bases unmatched: 7. These data originate in a study of cytomegalovirus exposure and HLA in healthy donors. General study findings and limits: Researchers reported in a later analysis that common viral pathogens appeared linked to several top clusters. Analysis was performed later, and it showed HLA-associated TCR beta chains to be more clonally expanded than equally common others. Researchers reported in a later analysis that a missense DCLRE1C variant was tied to TCR beta V- and J-gene trimming. According to an earlier analysis, most TCR beta V segments yielded productive rearrangements about 90% or about 30% of the time.

With 60 Vbeta and 13 Jbeta primers, the PCR was carried out. Sequenced by immunoSEQ multiplex PCR; TCRdb stores in-frame clones only, minus some. Its table lists 150,000 to 200,000 clones. The receptor's source is a woman aged 18-29 years in good health and CMV-seropositive. Sequencing input: PBMCs. The chain couples TRBV6-5 to TRBJ2-7; 9 bases are shared with TRBD1. The CDR3 DNA is TGTGCCAGCAGACCAGGACAGGGGTGGGAGCAGTACTTC. Its translation is CASRPGQGWEQYF.